The 22 T cell receptor beta chains below were found in one sample sequenced in a study of T cells in Graves' hyperthyroidism and ophthalmopathy. From RNA transcripts, TCR beta CDR3 regions were amplified. In the first-round RT-PCR of the TCR CDR3, the HTBI primer set was used. TCRdb re-called the multiplex PCR reads with MiXCR, one entry per CDR3 protein. This repertoire shows around 610,000 distinct CDR3 sequences, approximately 15% found once; its top ten account for 3.5% to 4.5%. The material sequenced was blood. The source is a woman aged 40 to 50 with Graves' ophthalmopathy.

This clonotype occurred many times. The rearrangement uses TRBV6-5 and TRBJ2-5, with 9 bases fitting TRBD2. V shed 0 bases, J shed 5 bases, and the junction held 4 bases outside the gene matches. The germline CDR1 and CDR2 sequences are MNHEY and SVGAGI. This CDR3 is built from 15 residues. CDR3 bases: TGTGCCAGCAGTTACTCGGGACTAGCCTGGGAGACCCAGTACTTC. Its translation is CASSYSGLAWETQYF.

The chain recombines TRBV5-1 with TRBJ1-2; D uncertain. This CDR3 is 14 amino acids long. Germline CDR1 is SGHRS and CDR2 is YFSETQ. V was pared by 0 bases and J by 5 bases, with 11 bases between. CDR3 coding DNA: TGCGCCAGCAGCTTGGCTACGGAACGTTATGGCTACACCTTC. It specifies CASSLATERYGYTF.

This clonotype appeared a single time. This rearrangement joins TRBV7-2 to TRBJ2-7, with TRBD1 matching 11 bases. The CDR3 has 18 amino acids. Germline CDR1 reads SGHTA; CDR2 reads FQGNSA. The V and J ends lost 0 bases and 7 bases, in that order; junction bases with no gene match: 14. CDR3 protein: CASSLAWLVGTGGREQYF. The DNA of the CDR3 is TGTGCCAGCAGCTTAGCCTGGCTTGTTGGGACAGGGGGTAGGGAGCAGTACTTC.

This clonotype was detected many times. This chain uses TRBV6-1 with TRBJ2-7; D gene ambiguous. CDR3 length: 12 amino acids. Germline V gives CDR1 MNHNS, CDR2 SASEGT. Trimming pared 2 bases from V and 5 bases from J, leaving 7 bases between. The CDR3: CASSEPLDEQYF. The CDR3, as DNA: TGTGCCAGCAGTGAACCTTTAGACGAGCAGTACTTC.

This clonotype showed up many times. V and J are TRBV6-5 and TRBJ2-7; unclear D gene. Per the germline V gene, CDR1 is MNHEY and CDR2 is SVGAGI. The CDR3 totals 15 residues. Trimming removed 2 bases at V and 0 bases at J, with 11 bases between. In DNA, the CDR3 is TGTGCCAGCAGTTACCGCGTCTCGAGCTCCTACGAGCAGTACTTC. Amino acid sequence: CASSYRVSSSYEQYF.

This clonotype turned up a few times. V usage is TRBV29-1 and J usage is TRBJ2-7; D tentatively fits TRBD1 or TRBD2 (5 bases each). Germline-derived CDR1 and CDR2 are SQVTM and ANQGSEA. Between the trimmed V and J ends, which lost 6 bases and 6 bases, there was a span of 12 bases. The CDR3 has 11 residues. The CDR3 loop is CSVANGGEQYF. The CDR3 DNA reads TGCAGCGTAGCTAATGGGGGCGAGCAGTACTTC.

The sample holds one count of this clonotype. The CDR3 DNA follows: TGTGCCTGGAGCCCGACTAGGGGGGACTACGAGCAGTACTTC. This translates into CAWSPTRGDYEQYF. V usage is TRBV30 and J usage is TRBJ2-7; D possibly uses TRBD1 or TRBD2 (6 bases each). V lost 3 bases to trimming and J lost 3 bases, with 15 bases between them. Germline lookup yields CDR1 GTSNPN and CDR2 SVGIG (reference sequence). The CDR3 has 14 residues.

This clonotype has only one observation. The rearrangement uses TRBV28 and TRBJ2-1; 11 bases agree with TRBD2. This CDR3 region has 19 residues. From germline, CDR1 is MDHEN and CDR2 SYDVKM. Trimming removed 0 bases from V and 5 bases from J; junction bases left unmatched: 12. The CDR3 loop is CASSLWEGVTSGNHNEQFF. The CDR3 bases are TGTGCCAGCAGTTTATGGGAGGGCGTGACTAGCGGGAATCACAATGAGCAGTTCTTC.

This clonotype was detected ten times or more. This chain joins TRBV6-5 and TRBJ1-2, with TRBD1 matching 11 bases. CDR1 MNHEY and CDR2 SVGAGI come from the germline V gene. The CDR3 runs to 16 residues. Losses at the gene ends were 4 bases for V and 4 bases for J; bases not matched to a gene: 8. This chain's CDR3 is CASSSRLGTGGYGYTF. The CDR3 DNA sequence: TGTGCCAGCAGTTCACGACTTGGGACAGGGGGCTATGGCTACACCTTC.

This clonotype has a count of ten or more. The chain couples TRBV6-1 to TRBJ1-2; 12 nucleotides agree with TRBD1. V lost 1 base and J lost 4; bases outside the gene matches: 7. The CDR3 totals 17 residues. Germline V gene data show CDR1 as MNHNS and CDR2 as SASEGT. The chain's CDR3 is CASSEVGQGAGGYGYTF. The DNA for the CDR3 is TGTGCCAGCAGTGAAGTGGGACAGGGGGCGGGCGGCTATGGCTACACCTTC.

Only a few counts were recorded for this clonotype. This rearrangement joins TRBV12-3 or TRBV12-4 to TRBJ2-2; possible D gene TRBD2, 7 bases. Trimming stripped 5 bases from V and 4 bases from J, with 17 bases between. The CDR3 has 16 residues. CDR3 sequence reads: CASSPGQPGGTGELFF. CDR3 nucleotide sequence: TGTGCCAGCAGTCCGGGACAACCGGGGGGCACCGGGGAGCTGTTTTTT.

In its sample, this clonotype was seen many times. This sequence joins TRBV7-9 and TRBJ1-2; D ambiguous. The CDR3 contains 14 residues. V was trimmed by 3 bases and J by 4 bases, leaving 12 bases between them. Looked up from germline, CDR1 is SEHNR and CDR2 is FQNEAQ (reference sequence). CDR3 nucleotides: TGTGCCAGCAGCTTTAATGGGGATTCCTATGGCTACACCTTC. As protein: CASSFNGDSYGYTF.

This clonotype was found a few times. The chain carries TRBV6-5 and TRBJ1-2, with unresolved D. CDR1 and CDR2 (germline): MNHEY, SVGAGI. The V gene lost 0 bases and the J gene lost 6 bases, with 14 bases spanning the gap. This CDR3 is 15 amino acids long. As DNA, the CDR3 is TGTGCCAGCAGTTACTCAGGAAGGGTGGGCGATGGCTACACCTTC. Translation gives CASSYSGRVGDGYTF.

This clonotype came up many times. The rearrangement uses TRBV29-1 and TRBJ1-1; D unclear. The CDR3 extends over 13 amino acids. The V gene's germline CDR1 is SQVTM and CDR2 ANQGSEA. With 3 bases removed from V and 1 base from J, the gap between germline ends came to 9 bases. As DNA, the CDR3 is TGCAGCGTTGAGACGACATCGAACACTGAAGCTTTCTTT. Translated: CSVETTSNTEAFF.

V gene TRBV2 combines with J gene TRBJ2-7; 10 nucleotides align to TRBD2. This CDR3 has 13 amino acids. V was pared by 10 bases and J by 4 bases, with 7 bases of the junction left unmatched. Looked up from germline, CDR1 is SNHLY and CDR2 is FYNNEI. The CDR3 reads CAILTSGQYEQYF. The DNA for the CDR3 is TGTGCCATACTGACTAGCGGGCAATACGAGCAGTACTTC.

The rearrangement uses TRBV27 and TRBJ1-1; no reliable D call. Germline CDR1 is MNHEY and CDR2 is SMNVEV (reference sequence). This CDR3 is built from 14 residues. V gave up 2 bases and J gave up 2 bases, with 9 bases separating them. The DNA of the CDR3 is TGTGCCAGCAGTTTAGGGGTGGCAAACACTGAAGCTTTCTTT. This codes for CASSLGVANTEAFF.

This clonotype came up many times. V is TRBV27 and J is TRBJ2-5; 9 bases agree with TRBD2. The ends lost 4 bases at V and 5 bases at J; junction bases unmatched: 17. Germline lookup yields CDR1 MNHEY and CDR2 SMNVEV (reference sequence). The CDR3 sequence is 18 residues long. The CDR3 loop reads CASSSRSGGRAGRETQYF. The CDR3 DNA is TGTGCCAGCAGTTCCAGGAGTGGCGGGAGGGCCGGCCGGGAGACCCAGTACTTC.

At least ten counts were recorded for this clonotype. J is TRBJ1-5 and V is TRBV18; TRBD1 is a possible D gene (6 bases). Germline lookup yields CDR1 KGHSH and CDR2 LQKENI. The V gene lost 5 bases and the J gene lost 5 bases, with 13 bases spanning the gap. This CDR3 spans 14 amino acids. Written as DNA, the CDR3 is TGTGCCAGCTCAGGCCAGGGGAACGATCAGCCCCAGCATTTT. It codes for CASSGQGNDQPQHF. Together with reference TRBV18 and TRBJ1-5, the CDR3 gives the full variable domain: NAGVMQNPRHLVRRRGQEARLRCSPMKGHSHVYWYRQLPEEGLKFMVYLQKENIIDESGMPKERFSAEFPKEGPSILRIQQVVRGDSAAYFCASSGQGNDQPQHFGDGTRLSIL.

This clonotype has a count of ten or more. The rearrangement joins TRBV6-5 to TRBJ2-7; D gene unclear. This CDR3 contains 13 residues. V was cut by 6 bases and J by 2 bases, with 11 bases left in between. Looked up from germline, CDR1 is MNHEY and CDR2 is SVGAGI. The CDR3 bases are TGTGCCAGCAGGCGCGGACGGGCCTACGAGCAGTACTTC. Translation: CASRRGRAYEQYF.

This clonotype appeared a few times. The V gene is TRBV28, the J gene TRBJ2-7; 13 nucleotides line up with TRBD2. Trimming took 6 bases from V and 3 from J; bases not matched to a gene: 8. CDR1 is MDHEN, CDR2 SYDVKM, per germline. The CDR3 extends over 16 amino acids. This CDR3 is CASRASGTSGIYEQYF. For the CDR3, the DNA is TGTGCCAGCAGAGCCTCCGGGACTAGCGGGATCTACGAGCAGTACTTC. The full variable domain, its missing parts supplied by reference TRBV28 and TRBJ2-7, is DVKVTQSSRYLVKRTGEKVFLECVQDMDHENMFWYRQDPGLGLRLIYFSYDVKMKEKGDIPEGYSVSREKKERFSLILESASTNQTSMYLCASRASGTSGIYEQYFGPGTRLTVT.

The gene calls are TRBV19 and TRBJ2-6, with D possibly TRBD2 on 6 matching bases. The CDR3 has 15 amino acids. CDR1 and CDR2 (germline): LNHDA, SQIVND (reference sequence). The V gene lost 7 bases and the J gene lost 2 bases, with 12 bases spanning the gap. The CDR3 protein is CASNGGEAGANVLTF. CDR3 nucleotide sequence: TGTGCCAGTAATGGAGGGGAGGCTGGGGCCAACGTCCTGACTTTC.

This clonotype came up many times. The V and J genes are TRBV11-3 and TRBJ2-5, with no clear D. Germline-derived CDR1 and CDR2 are SGHNT and YENEEA. This CDR3 is built from 14 residues. Trimming took 1 base from V and 1 from J, leaving 7 bases between them. The CDR3 DNA sequence: TGTGCCAGCAGCTTAGCTGCTCTCCAAGAGACCCAGTACTTC. It encodes CASSLAALQETQYF.